One and the same sample provided the 23 T cell receptor beta chains below, sequenced in a study of cytomegalovirus exposure and HLA in healthy donors. The PCR was carried out with 60 Vbeta primers and 13 Jbeta primers. Measured with immunoSEQ multiplex PCR; TCRdb has only the in-frame clones, and not every one. The repertoire consists of 150,000 to 200,000 clones, with 85% occurring once and the leading ten covering more than 2%. The sample was PBMCs. Receptors originate from a man younger than 35 in good health and CMV-seropositive.

The chain recombines TRBV14 with TRBJ1-5, with 7 bases fitting TRBD1. The CDR3 is made up of 14 amino acids. With 4 bases clipped from V and 4 bases from J, the junction kept 4 bases outside the gene matches. Germline loops: CDR1 SGHDN, CDR2 FVKESK. Here the CDR3 reads CASSLGTENQPQHF. The DNA of the CDR3 is TGTGCCAGCAGCCTGGGGACAGAAAATCAGCCCCAGCATTTT.

Only one count was recorded for this clone. J is TRBJ2-3 and V is TRBV2; 11 bases are shared with TRBD2. The junction had 12 bases not matched to a gene; V was cut back by 6 bases and J by 4 bases. Germline values: CDR1 SNHLY, CDR2 FYNNEI. CDR3 length equals 17 residues. The CDR3: CASRQRPSGGFADTQYF. The CDR3 DNA reads as TGTGCCAGCAGGCAGAGACCTAGCGGGGGGTTCGCAGATACGCAGTATTTT. Using reference TRBV2 and TRBJ2-3 for the parts outside the CDR3, the full variable domain is EPEVTQTPSHQVTQMGQEVILRCVPISNHLYFYWYRQILGQKVEFLVSFYNNEISEKSEIFDDQFSVERPDGSNFTLKIRSTKLEDSAMYFCASRQRPSGGFADTQYFGPGTRLTVL.

V and J are TRBV5-4 and TRBJ2-7; possibly TRBD1 for D (5 bases). V gave up 1 base and J gave up 7 bases, with 21 bases separating them. This CDR3 is 16 amino acids long. Germline V gene lookup returns CDR1 SGHNT and CDR2 YYREEE (reference sequence). CDR3: CASSLFGQGPAREQYF. DNA of the CDR3: TGTGCCAGCAGCTTGTTTGGACAAGGGCCCGCGCGGGAGCAGTACTTC.

The chain links TRBV9 to TRBJ1-3; TRBD1 might be the D (5 bases). Trimming took off 3 bases at V and 6 bases at J, with 16 bases between the two ends. The germline V gene encodes CDR1 SGDLS and CDR2 YYNGEE. CDR3 length: 15 amino acids. CDR3 amino acids: CASSGGDSRENTIYF. CDR3 nucleotides: TGTGCCAGCAGCGGGGGGGACTCTAGGGAAAACACCATATATTTT.

This chain links TRBV18 with TRBJ2-7; the D is unclear. Trimming stripped 4 bases from V and 6 bases from J, with 13 bases between. The CDR3 extends over 13 amino acids. Germline assignment: CDR1 KGHSH and CDR2 LQKENI. CDR3 in DNA: TGTGCCAGCTCACAACTGACCCAGGTCGAGCAGTACTTC. This codes for CASSQLTQVEQYF.

The V call is TRBV19, the J call TRBJ1-1; D is unclear. Trimming pared 4 bases from V and 10 bases from J, leaving 13 bases between. Per the germline V gene, CDR1 is LNHDA and CDR2 is SQIVND (reference sequence). There are 12 residues in the CDR3. CDR3 sequence (DNA): TGTGCCAGTAGTAGCGGGCCCTTGGGAGCTTTCTTT. It encodes CASSSGPLGAFF. The full variable domain, in which reference TRBV19 and TRBJ1-1 provide the parts outside the CDR3, is DGGITQSPKYLFRKEGQNVTLSCEQNLNHDAMYWYRQDPGQGLRLIYYSQIVNDFQKGDIAEGYSVSREKKESFPLTVTSAQKNPTAFYLCASSSGPLGAFFGQGTRLTVV.

This clone appeared once. The V gene is TRBV5-4, the J gene TRBJ2-2, with 8 nucleotides matching TRBD2. The CDR3 runs 16 residues. V dropped 2 bases and J dropped 3; count of bases not matched to a gene: 6. Germline V gene data show CDR1 as SGHNT and CDR2 as YYREEE (reference sequence). CDR3 region: CASSFAGGGYTGELFF. CDR3 sequence (DNA): TGTGCCAGCAGCTTCGCGGGGGGCGGTTACACCGGGGAGCTGTTTTTT.

J is TRBJ1-6 and V is TRBV2; 8 positions match TRBD1. V trimming: 6 bases; J trimming: 4 bases; junction bases outside the gene matches: 8. Germline-derived CDR1 and CDR2 are SNHLY and FYNNEI. The CDR3 runs 16 residues. CDR3 nucleotides: TGTGCCAGCAGAAAAGACAGGGGACCTTATAATTCACCCCTCCACTTT. Its protein product is CASRKDRGPYNSPLHF.

This sequence joins TRBV7-3 and TRBJ2-1; 10 bases match TRBD2. Per germline, CDR1 SGHTA and CDR2 FQGTGA. The CDR3 consists of 15 residues. Trimming removed 3 bases from V and 4 bases from J; junction bases left unmatched: 3. The CDR3 protein is CASSFLAGDYNEQFF. DNA for the CDR3: TGTGCCAGCAGCTTTCTAGCGGGGGATTACAATGAGCAGTTCTTC.

The chain couples TRBV7-2 to TRBJ2-7; D is perhaps TRBD1 (6 bases). The CDR3 totals 14 residues. Germline loops: CDR1 SGHTA, CDR2 FQGNSA. V gave up 4 bases and J gave up 7 bases, with 17 bases separating them. The CDR3 DNA reads as TGTGCCAGCAGCTCATATGTGGGGGCTTGGGAGCAGTACTTC. It translates to CASSSYVGAWEQYF.

V gene TRBV6-5 combines with J gene TRBJ2-5; D is unresolved. Germline V gene data show CDR1 as MNHEY and CDR2 as SVGAGI. The CDR3 sequence is 13 residues long. V lost 2 bases, J lost 3 bases, and 7 bases lay in between. In DNA, the CDR3 is TGTGCCAGCAGTTACGGTCCAGAAGAGACCCAGTACTTC. Its protein is CASSYGPEETQYF.

This chain connects TRBV29-1 to TRBJ2-1; TRBD1 matches at 7 bases. Germline CDR1 is SQVTM and CDR2 is ANQGSEA. The V and J ends lost 5 bases and 2 bases, in that order; junction bases with no gene match: 12. The CDR3 contains 16 residues. CDR3: CSVLRGGQPAYNEQFF. CDR3 bases: TGCAGCGTTCTTAGAGGGGGACAGCCCGCCTACAATGAGCAGTTCTTC.

CDR3 residues: CASSLTPGPTGNTIYF. CDR3 nucleotide sequence: TGTGCCAGCAGTTTAACCCCAGGGCCCACTGGAAACACCATATATTTT. The rearrangement uses TRBV27 and TRBJ1-3; a weak D match, TRBD1 (5 bases). CDR1 and CDR2 (germline): MNHEY, SMNVEV (reference sequence). The V end lost 2 bases, the J end lost 2 bases, and 13 bases lay between the germline ends. This CDR3 spans 16 amino acids.

V gene TRBV19 combines with J gene TRBJ1-6, with a possible D match to TRBD1 (6 bases). Trimming took 5 bases from V and 0 from J, leaving 20 bases between them. From germline, CDR1 is LNHDA and CDR2 SQIVND (reference sequence). This CDR3 contains 19 residues. In DNA form, the CDR3 reads TGTGCCAGTAGTCTACCCAACCCGACAGGAAGCTCCTATAATTCACCCCTCCACTTT. Translated: CASSLPNPTGSSYNSPLHF.

The V gene is TRBV4-3, the J gene TRBJ1-1; D is perhaps TRBD1 (5 bases). Trimming stripped 0 bases from V and 3 bases from J, with 11 bases between. This CDR3 is built from 15 residues. Germline V gives CDR1 LGHNA, CDR2 YSLEER. CDR3: CASSQDGGLDTEAFF. Here the CDR3 DNA reads TGCGCCAGCAGCCAAGACGGGGGATTGGACACTGAAGCTTTCTTT.

The chain combines TRBV5-1 with TRBJ2-5; a weak D match, TRBD1 (5 bases). This CDR3 is 14 amino acids long. Trimming pared 1 base from V and 4 bases from J, leaving 11 bases between. CDR1 and CDR2 (germline): SGHRS, YFSETQ. CDR3: CASSLSQGGETQYF. The CDR3 DNA sequence: TGCGCCAGCAGCTTGTCGCAGGGTGGAGAGACCCAGTACTTC.

The chain combines TRBV10-3 with TRBJ2-5, with D possibly matching TRBD1 (5 bases). The CDR3 is made up of 14 amino acids. V lost 5 bases and J lost 5, with 15 bases in between. Per the germline V gene, CDR1 is ENHRY and CDR2 is SYGVKD. CDR3 loop: CAISYKGSTETQYF. CDR3 in DNA: TGTGCCATCAGTTATAAGGGGTCAACGGAGACCCAGTACTTC.

The rearrangement joins TRBV6-4 to TRBJ2-3, with 13 bases identical to TRBD2. Germline CDR1 is MRHNA and CDR2 is SNTAGT. Trimming cost V 0 bases and J 6 bases; bases outside gene matches: 0. CDR3 size: 15 residues. The DNA of the CDR3 is TGTGCCAGCAGTGACTCGACTAGCGGGGGGGATACGCAGTATTTT. Protein product: CASSDSTSGGDTQYF.

The V gene is TRBV2, the J gene TRBJ1-5; 9 bases line up with TRBD1. V lost 8 bases to trimming and J lost 4 bases; unmatched junction nucleotides: 3. This CDR3 comprises 13 residues. CDR1 SNHLY and CDR2 FYNNEI come from the germline V gene. CDR3 amino acids: CASVGTGNQPQHF. CDR3 coding DNA: TGTGCCAGCGTCGGGACAGGGAATCAGCCCCAGCATTTT.

This chain connects TRBV7-7 to TRBJ2-7; 8 positions agree with TRBD2. CDR1 and CDR2 from the germline V gene are SSHAT and FNYEAQ (reference sequence). Unmatched junction bases numbered 6, after V lost 6 bases and J lost 5 bases. The CDR3 totals 13 residues. For the CDR3, the DNA is TGTGCCAGCAGTTTGGGAGCGGGGGACGAGCAGTACTTC. This gives the protein CASSLGAGDEQYF.

The chain uses TRBV6-1 and TRBJ2-3; 7 bases are shared with TRBD1. The CDR3 spans 15 residues. After removal of 4 bases from V and 6 bases from J, the junction contained 10 bases not matched to a gene. Germline V gene data show CDR1 as MNHNS and CDR2 as SASEGT. The CDR3 here is CASSVQGRRVDTQYF. In nucleotides, the CDR3 is TGTGCCAGCAGTGTACAGGGGCGGCGGGTGGATACGCAGTATTTT.

This clone has only one observation. A junction end diverges from the germline sequence, so it may reflect a read error. The gene calls are TRBV7-9 and TRBJ1-4, with 7 positions matching TRBD1. Germline V gene sequence: CDR1 SEHNR, CDR2 FQNEAQ (reference sequence). The CDR3 is 14 amino acids. The CDR3 DNA is TGTGCCAGCAGCTTAAGACAGGGTAATGAAAAACTGCTTTTT. It yields the protein CASSLRQGNEKLLF.

The chain uses TRBV5-4 and TRBJ2-3; D perhaps matches TRBD2 (6 bases). The CDR3 sequence is 15 residues long. The germline CDR1 and CDR2 sequences are SGHNT and YYREEE (reference sequence). The V and J ends lost 7 bases and 5 bases respectively, with 20 bases between them. The CDR3 nucleotides are TGTGCCAGCTCGGGCGGGGACTCAAAGGGAGATACGCAGTATTTT. Translating it yields CASSGGDSKGDTQYF.